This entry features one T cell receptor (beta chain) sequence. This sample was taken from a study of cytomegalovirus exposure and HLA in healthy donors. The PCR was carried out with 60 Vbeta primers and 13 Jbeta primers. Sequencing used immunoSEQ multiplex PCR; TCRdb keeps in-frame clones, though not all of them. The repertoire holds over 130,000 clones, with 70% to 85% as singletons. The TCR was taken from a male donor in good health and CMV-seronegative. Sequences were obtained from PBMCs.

The CDR3 sequence: CASSFGRGGYEQYF. CDR3 DNA sequence: TGCGCCAGCAGCTTTGGTAGGGGAGGCTACGAGCAGTACTTC. This rearrangement joins TRBV5-1 to TRBJ2-7; possibly TRBD2 for D (6 bases). Germline V lookup: CDR1 SGHRS, CDR2 YFSETQ. CDR3 length: 14 residues. Trimming took off 2 bases at V and 3 bases at J, with 12 bases between the two ends.